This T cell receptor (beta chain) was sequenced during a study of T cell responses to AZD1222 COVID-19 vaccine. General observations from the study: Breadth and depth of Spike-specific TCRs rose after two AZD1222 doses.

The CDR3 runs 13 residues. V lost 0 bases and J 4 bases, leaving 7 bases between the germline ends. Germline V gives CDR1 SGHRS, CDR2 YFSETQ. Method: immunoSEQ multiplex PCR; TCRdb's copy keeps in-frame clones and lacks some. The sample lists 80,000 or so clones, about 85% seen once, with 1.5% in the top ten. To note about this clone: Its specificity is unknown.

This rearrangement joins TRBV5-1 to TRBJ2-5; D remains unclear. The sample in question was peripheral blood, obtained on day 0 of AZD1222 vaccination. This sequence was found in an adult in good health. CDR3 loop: CASSLVRGETQYF. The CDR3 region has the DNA TGCGCCAGCAGCTTGGTTAGAGGAGAGACCCAGTACTTC.